This T cell receptor (beta chain) derives from a study of identical twins' blood T cells. Trimming removed 2 bases at V and 7 bases at J, with 9 bases between. Per the germline V gene, CDR1 is PRHDT and CDR2 is FYEKMQ (reference sequence). This CDR3 is 14 amino acids long. One entry per CDR3 protein, called by TCRdb with MiXCR from the 5' RACE reads. The sample has 300,000 to 400,000 distinct CDR3 sequences; roughly 27% are singletons. This chain links TRBV13 with TRBJ1-6; unclear D gene. The sequenced sample consisted of PBMCs. The TCR comes from a woman aged 18 to 55 in good health. In DNA form, the CDR3 reads TGTGCCAGCAGCTTACGGGGAAACAATTCACCCCTCCACTTT. It encodes CASSLRGNNSPLHF.